Shown below are 27 T cell receptor beta chains from a single sample sequenced in a study of blood T cells in healthy people across ages. Primed by a sample-barcoded 5' primer and a J-beta primer mix, a second PCR proceeded for about 7 to 11 cycles. TCRdb itself ran the 5' RACE reads through MiXCR, one entry per CDR3 protein. The data contain 2 million or so distinct CDR3 sequences, around 50% of them seen just once; the ten biggest clones take up approximately 2.1%. Sequences were obtained from blood. The source of these receptors is a middle-aged woman in good health.

The rearrangement joins TRBV20-1 to TRBJ1-6; D is unresolved. Germline V gene sequence: CDR1 DFQATT, CDR2 SNEGSKA (reference sequence). This CDR3 contains 13 residues. Trimming took 6 bases from V and 7 from J, leaving 13 bases between them. CDR3 in amino acids: CSAYGQGNSPLHF. The CDR3 DNA is TGCAGTGCCTACGGCCAAGGAAATTCACCCCTCCACTTT.

V gene TRBV7-2 combines with J gene TRBJ2-7; D uncertain. Germline lookup yields CDR1 SGHTA and CDR2 FQGNSA. The CDR3 contains 13 residues. V was trimmed by 4 bases and J by 3 bases, leaving 10 bases between them. The CDR3 DNA is TGTGCCAGCAGCTCCGGGCCACGCTACGAGCAGTACTTC. Translated, it gives CASSSGPRYEQYF.

This clonotype was seen a handful of times. The chain combines TRBV5-1 with TRBJ1-2; 7 bases align to TRBD1. V gave up 4 bases and J gave up 8 bases; unmatched junction bases: 23. The CDR3 totals 18 residues. Germline CDR1 SGHRS, CDR2 YFSETQ. The chain's CDR3 is CASSRLRQGETAATGYTF. The CDR3 region has the DNA TGCGCCAGCAGCCGGCTTCGACAGGGAGAGACTGCCGCCACAGGCTACACCTTC.

This clonotype was detected a few times. J is TRBJ2-5 and V is TRBV28, with TRBD1 identical over 8 bases. CDR3 length: 16 amino acids. Germline values: CDR1 MDHEN, CDR2 SYDVKM. Trimming took 4 bases from V and 4 from J; bases not matched to a gene: 11. The CDR3 protein is CASSWGRQGPGETQYF. DNA for the CDR3: TGTGCCAGCAGTTGGGGAAGACAGGGGCCGGGAGAGACCCAGTACTTC.

This clonotype occurred a few times. The chain recombines TRBV7-2 with TRBJ2-1; perhaps D is TRBD1 or TRBD2 (6 bases each). V was clipped by 5 bases and J by 5 bases, with 19 bases between them. The CDR3 sequence is 16 residues long. CDR1 SGHTA and CDR2 FQGNSA come from the germline V gene. The CDR3 nucleotides read TGTGCCAGCAGCCCTAGGGGCGGGACAATCAACAATGAGCAGTTCTTC. It yields the protein CASSPRGGTINNEQFF.

This clonotype was picked up a small number of times. V gene TRBV4-3 combines with J gene TRBJ2-7; D gene ambiguous. The CDR3 is 14 residues long. The germline CDR1 and CDR2 sequences are LGHNA and YSLEER. With 1 base removed from V and 0 bases from J, the gap between germline ends came to 7 bases. CDR3 amino acids: CASSQGRDSYEQYF. In DNA, the CDR3 is TGCGCCAGCAGCCAAGGCCGTGACTCCTACGAGCAGTACTTC.

The genes are TRBV20-1 and TRBJ2-7; D is unclear. Trimming left V 0 bases short and J 0 bases short, with 9 bases between. CDR1 and CDR2 from the germline V gene are DFQATT and SNEGSKA (reference sequence). The CDR3 length is 14 residues. CDR3 sequence reads: CSARDARSSYEQYF. The CDR3 DNA reads as TGCAGTGCTAGAGATGCACGGAGCTCCTACGAGCAGTACTTC.

The CDR3, as DNA: TGTGCCAGCATCGCACATGGGCAGGAGACCCAGTACTTC. The encoded protein is CASIAHGQETQYF. V gene TRBV6-1 combines with J gene TRBJ2-5; D is unclear. Trimming took 7 bases from V and 5 from J, leaving 14 bases between them. The CDR3 runs 13 residues. Germline V lookup: CDR1 MNHNS, CDR2 SASEGT.

The chain links TRBV7-2 to TRBJ2-5, with D perhaps TRBD2 (5 bases). Germline CDR1 reads SGHTA; CDR2 reads FQGNSA. Trimming stripped 1 base from V and 0 bases from J, with 15 bases between. This CDR3 region has 17 residues. CDR3 sequence: CASSLGFLANYQETQYF. Written as DNA, the CDR3 is TGTGCCAGCAGCTTAGGCTTTCTAGCAAACTACCAAGAGACCCAGTACTTC. Full variable domain (rest looked up from reference TRBV7-2 and TRBJ2-5): GAGVSQSPSNKVTEKGKDVELRCDPISGHTALYWYRQSLGQGLEFLIYFQGNSAPDKSGLPSDRFSAERTGGSVSTLTIQRTQQEDSAVYLCASSLGFLANYQETQYFGPGTRLLVL.

The rearrangement uses TRBV27 and TRBJ2-3, with TRBD1 matching over 9 bases. Per the germline V gene, CDR1 is MNHEY and CDR2 is SMNVEV (reference sequence). Unmatched junction bases numbered 9, after V lost 5 bases and J lost 0 bases. This CDR3 comprises 17 residues. The CDR3 bases are TGTGCCAGCAGTATCGGACAGGGGAGATGGAGCACAGATACGCAGTATTTT. Its translation: CASSIGQGRWSTDTQYF.

This chain links TRBV23-1 with TRBJ2-1; 10 bases fit TRBD1. TRBV23-1 is sorted into the ORF group, with uncertain function. This CDR3 has 16 amino acids. With 0 bases clipped from V and 4 bases from J, the junction kept 3 bases outside the gene matches. The CDR3 sequence: CASSQSEDRGYNEQFF. CDR3 bases: TGCGCCAGCAGTCAATCGGAGGACAGGGGGTACAATGAGCAGTTCTTC.

CDR3 amino acids: CAISYSTGELFF. In DNA form, the CDR3 reads TGTGCCATCAGTTACTCGACCGGGGAGCTGTTTTTT. The rearrangement uses TRBV10-3 and TRBJ2-2; no reliable D call. CDR3 length: 12 residues. Germline values: CDR1 ENHRY, CDR2 SYGVKD. V was shortened by 5 bases and J by 5 bases, with 6 bases between the two germline ends.

The chain carries TRBV20-1 and TRBJ1-1, with 8 bases matching TRBD1. The CDR3 extends over 11 amino acids. J lost 8 bases, V lost 6 bases, and 5 bases had no gene match. Germline CDR1 and CDR2: DFQATT and SNEGSKA (reference sequence). The CDR3: CSAQGAREAFF. The CDR3 bases are TGCAGTGCGCAGGGGGCTAGGGAAGCTTTCTTT.

V gene TRBV4-3 combines with J gene TRBJ1-6; tentatively, D is TRBD1 (5 bases). Trimming stripped 8 bases from V and 1 base from J, with 12 bases between. Germline V gene sequence: CDR1 LGHNA, CDR2 YSLEER. The CDR3 length is 15 residues. The CDR3 DNA is TGCGCCAGCGCTGCCGGGGGGTCCTATAATTCACCCCTCCACTTT. Its translation: CASAAGGSYNSPLHF.

This clonotype turned up a few times. The rearrangement joins TRBV14 to TRBJ2-3; 9 positions match TRBD1. Germline CDR1 reads SGHDN; CDR2 reads FVKESK. The CDR3 loop spans 15 amino acids. The V gene end was trimmed by 5 bases and the J gene end by 8 bases; junction bases not matched to a gene: 11. This chain's CDR3 is CASSSRDRVISTQYF. CDR3 DNA sequence: TGTGCCAGCAGCAGCCGGGACAGGGTTATTTCTACGCAGTATTTT.

The chain joins TRBV4-3 to TRBJ2-1; tentatively, D is TRBD2 (6 bases). Trimming left V 0 bases short and J 4 bases short, with 13 bases between. Germline V lookup: CDR1 LGHNA, CDR2 YSLEER. The CDR3 extends over 16 amino acids. For the CDR3, the DNA is TGCGCCAGCAGCCAAGATAGGACTAACACTTACAATGAGCAGTTCTTC. Translated, it gives CASSQDRTNTYNEQFF.

The chain recombines TRBV24-1 with TRBJ2-5, with 7 bases that match TRBD1. This CDR3 has 15 residues. V lost 5 bases, J lost 5 bases, and 10 bases stayed unmatched. Per the germline V gene, CDR1 is KGHDR and CDR2 is SFDVKD. CDR3 region: CATSAGAGGTETQYF. CDR3 in DNA: TGTGCCACCAGTGCCGGCGCAGGGGGAACGGAGACCCAGTACTTC.

This rearrangement joins TRBV28 to TRBJ1-2; D call uncertain. Germline V gene sequence: CDR1 MDHEN, CDR2 SYDVKM. V dropped 10 bases and J dropped 3 bases, with 12 bases sitting between them. The CDR3 runs to 12 residues. Here the CDR3 reads CATTWVDYGYTF. CDR3 in DNA: TGTGCCACCACTTGGGTGGACTATGGCTACACCTTC.

This clonotype came up a few times. The chain carries TRBV28 and TRBJ2-4; D ambiguous. Trimming removed 4 bases at V and 11 bases at J, with 9 bases between. The CDR3 has 11 residues. CDR1 is MDHEN and CDR2 is SYDVKM in the germline V gene. The CDR3 DNA follows: TGTGCCAGCAGTTCGACATTTGTTCAGTACTTC. It translates to CASSSTFVQYF.

This clonotype has only a few counts. V gene TRBV20-1 combines with J gene TRBJ2-5, with TRBD2 identical over 9 bases. The CDR3 is made up of 13 amino acids. From germline, CDR1 is DFQATT and CDR2 SNEGSKA (reference sequence). V was clipped by 5 bases and J by 5 bases; unmatched bases: 6. CDR3 region: CSAPGLARETQYF. The CDR3 region has the DNA TGCAGTGCTCCGGGACTAGCCAGGGAGACCCAGTACTTC.

This chain links TRBV10-2 with TRBJ2-5; no definite D call. The better agreement between TRBJ2-7 and the DNA end casts doubt on the J call. The CDR3 spans 13 residues. The germline gives CDR1 WSHSY, CDR2 SAAADI. CDR3 sequence: CATGLLKSDEQYF. The DNA of the CDR3 is TGCGCCACCGGATTGCTAAAGTCCGACGAGCAGTACTTC.

The chain combines TRBV18 with TRBJ2-5, with 7 positions matching TRBD1. Near its end, the DNA agrees better with TRBJ2-7, so the J call may be wrong. Germline V gene sequence: CDR1 KGHSH, CDR2 LQKENI. This CDR3 region has 16 residues. As DNA, the CDR3 is TGTGCCAGCTCATTTCGGACAGGTCCTTCCACCTACGAGCAGTACTTC. Its protein product is CASSFRTGPSTYEQYF.

Note on this clonotype: Likely a read error: the CDR3 ends without its conserved phenylalanine or tryptophan. The DNA is left out, because the CDR3 cannot be placed on it with certainty; the CDR3 is given as TCRdb lists it. V and J are TRBV20-1 and TRBJ2-1. Germline V CDR1 and CDR2: DFQATT, SNEGSKA (reference sequence). The CDR3 has 16 residues if both end residues are counted. CDR3: CSARFFFKGTTMSSSS.

The chain joins TRBV2 to TRBJ1-2; D may be TRBD1 (6 bases). The CDR3 has 12 amino acids. The V gene's germline CDR1 is SNHLY and CDR2 FYNNEI. Deletions cut 6 bases from V and 6 bases from J, with 11 bases between. CDR3 sequence: CASSGTRDGYTF. The DNA for the CDR3 is TGTGCCAGCAGCGGGACACGAGATGGCTACACCTTC.

As for this clonotype: This likely reflects a read error, since a far larger clone is one base away. This sequence joins TRBV4-1 and TRBJ1-2; D remains ambiguous. The CDR3 is made up of 14 amino acids. CDR1 is MGHRA, CDR2 YSYEKL, per germline. V lost 0 bases, J lost 5 bases, and 10 bases lay in between. The CDR3, as DNA: TGCGCCAGCAGCCAAGATCGAGGGAAGTATGGCTACACCTTC. Translated, it gives CASSQDRGKYGYTF.

The V call is TRBV6-2 or TRBV6-3, the J call TRBJ2-5, with D perhaps matching TRBD1 (5 bases). The CDR3 is 15 residues long. Germline V gene sequence: CDR1 MNHEY, CDR2 SVGEGT. Trimming left V 7 bases short and J 4 bases short, with 19 bases between. The CDR3, as DNA: TGTGCCAGCACAAGGGGCCCCTCGGGCTCAGAGACCCAGTACTTC. It is translated as CASTRGPSGSETQYF.

This clonotype was counted once. The V gene is TRBV12-3 or TRBV12-4, the J gene TRBJ2-3, with 14 bases aligning to TRBD2. The V gene end was trimmed by 3 bases and the J gene end by 3 bases; junction bases not matched to a gene: 8. This CDR3 comprises 18 residues. The CDR3 reads CASSFGLAGGGGTDTQYF. In nucleotides, the CDR3 is TGTGCCAGCAGTTTCGGACTAGCGGGGGGCGGAGGTACAGATACGCAGTATTTT.